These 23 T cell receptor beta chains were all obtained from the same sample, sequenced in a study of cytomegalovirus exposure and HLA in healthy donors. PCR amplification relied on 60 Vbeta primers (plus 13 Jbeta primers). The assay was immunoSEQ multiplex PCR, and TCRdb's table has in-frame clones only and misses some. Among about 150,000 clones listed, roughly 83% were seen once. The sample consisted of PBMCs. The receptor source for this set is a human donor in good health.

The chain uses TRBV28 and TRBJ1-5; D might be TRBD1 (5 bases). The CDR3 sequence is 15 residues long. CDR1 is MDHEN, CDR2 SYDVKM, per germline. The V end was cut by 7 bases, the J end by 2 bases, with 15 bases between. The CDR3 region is CASTQWGGGNQPQHF. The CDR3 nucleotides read TGTGCCAGCACCCAATGGGGGGGTGGCAATCAGCCCCAGCATTTT.

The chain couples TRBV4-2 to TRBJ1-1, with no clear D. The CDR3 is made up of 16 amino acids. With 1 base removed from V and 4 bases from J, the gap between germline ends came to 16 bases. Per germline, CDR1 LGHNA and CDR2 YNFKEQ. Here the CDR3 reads CASSQALGGVRTEAFF. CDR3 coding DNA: TGTGCCAGCAGCCAAGCTTTAGGCGGAGTACGCACTGAAGCTTTCTTT.

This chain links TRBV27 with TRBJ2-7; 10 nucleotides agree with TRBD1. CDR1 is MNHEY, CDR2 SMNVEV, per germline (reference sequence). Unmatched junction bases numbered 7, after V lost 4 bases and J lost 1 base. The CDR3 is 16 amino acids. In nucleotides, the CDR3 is TGTGCCAGCAGTTCGACAGGGGGCCCAACGTCCTACGAGCAGTACTTC. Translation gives CASSSTGGPTSYEQYF.

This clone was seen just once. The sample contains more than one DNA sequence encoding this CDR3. The CDR3 spells CASSPISYEQYF. The DNA of the CDR3 is TGTGCCAGCAGCCCCATCTCCTACGAGCAGTACTTC. The rearrangement joins TRBV11-2 to TRBJ2-7; D ambiguous. This CDR3 contains 12 residues. CDR1 and CDR2 (germline): SGHAT, FQNNGV. V gave up 5 bases and J gave up 0 bases, with 5 bases separating them.

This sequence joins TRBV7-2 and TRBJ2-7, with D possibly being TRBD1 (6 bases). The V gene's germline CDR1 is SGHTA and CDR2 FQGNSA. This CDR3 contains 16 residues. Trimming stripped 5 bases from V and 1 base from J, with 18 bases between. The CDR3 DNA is TGTGCCAGCAGCGAACCGGGACAAGTACCTTCCTACGAGCAGTACTTC. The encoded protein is CASSEPGQVPSYEQYF.

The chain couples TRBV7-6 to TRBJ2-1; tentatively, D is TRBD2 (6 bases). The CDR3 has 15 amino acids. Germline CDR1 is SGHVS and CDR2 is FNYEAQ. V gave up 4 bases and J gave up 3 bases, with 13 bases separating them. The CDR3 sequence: CASSSWTGLYNEQFF. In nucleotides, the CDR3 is TGTGCCAGCAGCTCCTGGACGGGACTCTACAATGAGCAGTTCTTC.

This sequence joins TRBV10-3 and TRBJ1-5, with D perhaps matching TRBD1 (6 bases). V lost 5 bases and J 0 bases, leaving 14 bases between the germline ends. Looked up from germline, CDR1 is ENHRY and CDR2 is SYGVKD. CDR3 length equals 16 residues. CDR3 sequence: CAISSVRGDSNQPQHF. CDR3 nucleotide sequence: TGTGCCATCAGTAGTGTCAGGGGCGATAGCAATCAGCCCCAGCATTTT.

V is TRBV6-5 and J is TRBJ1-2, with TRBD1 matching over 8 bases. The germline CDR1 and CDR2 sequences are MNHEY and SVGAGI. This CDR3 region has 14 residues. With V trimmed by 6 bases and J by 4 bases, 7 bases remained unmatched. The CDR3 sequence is CASSADRGTYGYTF. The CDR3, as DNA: TGTGCCAGCAGCGCAGACAGGGGAACCTATGGCTACACCTTC.

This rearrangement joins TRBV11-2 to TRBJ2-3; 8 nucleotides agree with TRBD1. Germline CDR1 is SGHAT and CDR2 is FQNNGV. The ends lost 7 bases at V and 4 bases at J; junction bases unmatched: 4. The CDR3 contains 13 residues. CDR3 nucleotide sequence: TGTGCCAGCACCCCGGACAGGGCAGATACGCAGTATTTT. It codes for CASTPDRADTQYF.

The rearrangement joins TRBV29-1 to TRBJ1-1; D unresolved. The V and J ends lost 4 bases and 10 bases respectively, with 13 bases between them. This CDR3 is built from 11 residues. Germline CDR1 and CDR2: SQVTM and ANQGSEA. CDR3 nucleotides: TGCAGCGTTGGGGAGGACCGCCGAGCTTTCTTT. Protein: CSVGEDRRAFF.

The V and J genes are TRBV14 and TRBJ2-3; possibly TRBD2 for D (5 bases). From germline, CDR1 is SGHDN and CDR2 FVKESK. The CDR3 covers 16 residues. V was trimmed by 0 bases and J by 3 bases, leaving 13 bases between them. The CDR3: CASSQDLKRTTDTQYF. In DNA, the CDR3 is TGTGCCAGCAGCCAAGATCTAAAGAGGACTACAGATACGCAGTATTTT.

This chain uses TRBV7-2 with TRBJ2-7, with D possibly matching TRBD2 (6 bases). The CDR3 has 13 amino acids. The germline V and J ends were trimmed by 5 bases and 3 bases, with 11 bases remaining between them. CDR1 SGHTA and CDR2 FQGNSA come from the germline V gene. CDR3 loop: CASSPRTNYEQYF. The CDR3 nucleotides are TGTGCCAGCAGCCCCCGGACTAACTACGAGCAGTACTTC.

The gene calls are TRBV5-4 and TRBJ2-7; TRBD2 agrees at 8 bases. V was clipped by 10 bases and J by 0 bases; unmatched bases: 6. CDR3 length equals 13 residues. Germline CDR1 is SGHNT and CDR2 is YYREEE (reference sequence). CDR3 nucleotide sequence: TGTGCCGTTAATAGCGGGAACTCCTACGAGCAGTACTTC. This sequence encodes CAVNSGNSYEQYF.

CDR3 in amino acids: CASSLVTNGNQPQHF. DNA of the CDR3: TGTGCCAGCAGCTTAGTTACTAACGGCAATCAGCCCCAGCATTTT. The V call is TRBV7-8, the J call TRBJ1-5; D uncertain. Germline V gene sequence: CDR1 SGHVS, CDR2 FQNEAQ. The CDR3 is 15 residues long. The V gene lost 1 base and the J gene lost 2 bases, with 9 bases spanning the gap. The whole variable domain, remainder taken from reference TRBV7-8 and TRBJ1-5, is GAGVSQSPRYKVAKRGQDVALRCDPISGHVSLFWYQQALGQGPEFLTYFQNEAQLDKSGLPSDRFFAERPEGSVSTLKIQRTQQEDSAVYLCASSLVTNGNQPQHFGDGTRLSIL.

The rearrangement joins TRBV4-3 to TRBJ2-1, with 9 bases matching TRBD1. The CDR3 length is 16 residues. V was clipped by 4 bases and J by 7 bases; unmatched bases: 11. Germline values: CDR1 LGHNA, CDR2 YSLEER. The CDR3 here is CASSLTGTGFGNEQFF. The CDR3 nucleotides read TGCGCCAGCAGCCTAACCGGGACAGGGTTCGGGAATGAGCAGTTCTTC.

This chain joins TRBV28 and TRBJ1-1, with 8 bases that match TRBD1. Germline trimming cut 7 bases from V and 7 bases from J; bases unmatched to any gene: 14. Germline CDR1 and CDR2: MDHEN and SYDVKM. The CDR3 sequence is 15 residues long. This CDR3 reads CASTSLGRGLDEAFF. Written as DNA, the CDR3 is TGTGCCAGCACCTCACTCGGCAGGGGGCTTGATGAAGCTTTCTTT.

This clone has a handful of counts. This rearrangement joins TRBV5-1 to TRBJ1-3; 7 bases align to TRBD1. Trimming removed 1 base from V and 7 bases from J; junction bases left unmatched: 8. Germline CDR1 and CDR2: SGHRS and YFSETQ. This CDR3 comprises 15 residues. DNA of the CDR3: TGCGCCAGCAGCTTGCAAGGGGGCGAAGGGAACACCATATATTTT. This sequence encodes CASSLQGGEGNTIYF.

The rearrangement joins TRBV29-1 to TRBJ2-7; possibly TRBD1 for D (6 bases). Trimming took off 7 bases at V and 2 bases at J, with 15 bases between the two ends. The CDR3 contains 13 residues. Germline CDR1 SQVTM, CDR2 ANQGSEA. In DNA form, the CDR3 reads TGCAGCGCCTCGAGGGGGAGCCCCTACGAGCAGTACTTC. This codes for CSASRGSPYEQYF.

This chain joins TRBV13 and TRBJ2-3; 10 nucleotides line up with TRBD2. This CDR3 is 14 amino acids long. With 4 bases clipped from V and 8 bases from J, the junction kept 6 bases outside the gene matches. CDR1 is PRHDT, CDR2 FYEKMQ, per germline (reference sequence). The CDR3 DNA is TGTGCCAGCAGCTGGAAGCGGGGGGGGGCTACGCAGTATTTT. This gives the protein CASSWKRGGATQYF. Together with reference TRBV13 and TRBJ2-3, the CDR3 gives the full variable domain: AAGVIQSPRHLIKEKRETATLKCYPIPRHDTVYWYQQGPGQDPQFLISFYEKMQSDKGSIPDRFSAQQFSDYHSELNMSSLELGDSALYFCASSWKRGGATQYFGPGTRLTVL.

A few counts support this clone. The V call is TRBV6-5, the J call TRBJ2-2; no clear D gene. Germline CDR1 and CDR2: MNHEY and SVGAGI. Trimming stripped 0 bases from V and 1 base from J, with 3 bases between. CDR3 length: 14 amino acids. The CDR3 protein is CASSYSGNTGELFF. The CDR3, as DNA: TGTGCCAGCAGTTACTCCGGGAACACCGGGGAGCTGTTTTTT.

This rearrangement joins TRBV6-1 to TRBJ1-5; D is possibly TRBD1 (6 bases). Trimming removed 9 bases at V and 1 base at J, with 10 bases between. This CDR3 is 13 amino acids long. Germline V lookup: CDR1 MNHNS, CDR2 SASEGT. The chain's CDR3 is CASGTISNQPQHF. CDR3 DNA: TGTGCCAGTGGGACAATCAGCAATCAGCCCCAGCATTTT.

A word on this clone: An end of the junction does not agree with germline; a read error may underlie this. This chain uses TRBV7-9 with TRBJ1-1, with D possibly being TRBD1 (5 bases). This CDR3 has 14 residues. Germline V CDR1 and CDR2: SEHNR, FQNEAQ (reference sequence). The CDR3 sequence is CSSSLAARDTEAFF. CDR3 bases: TGTTCCAGCAGCTTAGCGGCCAGGGACACTGAAGCTTTCTTT.

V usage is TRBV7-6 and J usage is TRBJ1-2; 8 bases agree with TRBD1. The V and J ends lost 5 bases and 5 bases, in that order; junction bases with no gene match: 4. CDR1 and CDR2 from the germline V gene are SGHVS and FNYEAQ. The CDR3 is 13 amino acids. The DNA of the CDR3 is TGTGCCAGCAGCATCGACAGGGGATATGGCTACACCTTC. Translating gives CASSIDRGYGYTF.